What follows describes a single TCR beta chain. This sample is drawn from a study of blood T cell repertoires in COVID-19. TCRdb's copy holds only in-frame clones and misses some; the assay was immunoSEQ multiplex PCR. Seen here are about 180,000 clones, more than 85% observed once, and the top ten hold roughly 2.9%. CDR3 length: 15 amino acids. J lost 6 bases, V lost 3 bases, and 10 bases had no gene match. CDR1 is GTSNPN, CDR2 SVGIG, per germline (reference sequence). Sample: peripheral blood. The receptor's source is a woman between 25 and 40 years old with active or convalescent COVID-19. The V gene is TRBV30, the J gene TRBJ2-3, with 9 bases aligning to TRBD1. The CDR3 is CAWSRPGTGPDTQYF. For the CDR3, the DNA is TGTGCCTGGAGCCGTCCCGGGACAGGGCCGGATACGCAGTATTTT. Supplemented by reference TRBV30 and TRBJ2-3, the full variable domain reads SQTIHQWPATLVQPVGSPLSLECTVEGTSNPNLYWYRQAAGRGLQLLFYSVGIGQISSEVPQNLSASRPQDRQFILSSKKLLLSDSGFYLCAWSRPGTGPDTQYFGPGTRLTVL.